The rows below give T cell receptor beta chains drawn from one sample of a study. TCRdb used MiXCR to reprocess the 5' RACE reads, holding one entry per CDR3 protein. The top ten hold about a tenth of the sample, which has about 1,500 distinct CDR3 sequences, approximately 8% seen once. Sample: central memory T cells from blood PBMCs. The receptors originated from a female donor with HIV. Each CDR3 is given with its conserved first and last residue. D genes are given only for firm matches. A row's size may be missing; if present it is once, few, many or a size class.

j_call | cdr3_length | v_call | d_call | clone_size | cdr3_nt | cdr3_aa
TRBJ1-1 | 14 | TRBV30 | TRBD1 | - | TGTGCCTGGAGTGTACGGGCAGGGGGGACTGAAGCTTTCTTT | CAWSVRAGGTEAFF
TRBJ1-5 | 13 | TRBV7-2 | - | - | TGTGCCAGCAGCCGATCCGACTCCCAGCCCCAGCATTTT | CASSRSDSQPQHF
TRBJ1-3 | 13 | TRBV14 | - | - | TGTGCCAGCAGCTCCGGGACAAATACACCCATATATTTT | CASSSGTNTPIYF
TRBJ1-1 | 13 | TRBV7-2 | - | medium-sized | TGTGCCAGCAGCTTTACACGGGGGACTGAAGCTTTCTTT | CASSFTRGTEAFF
TRBJ1-5 | 15 | TRBV10-3 | TRBD1 | medium-sized | TGTGCCATCAGTGAGTCGGTAGGGGGCACGGAGCCCCAGCATTTT | CAISESVGGTEPQHF
TRBJ1-5 | 13 | TRBV30 | - | large | TGTGCCTGGAGTGGGGGGGACAATCAGCCCCAGCATTTT | CAWSGGDNQPQHF
TRBJ2-5 | 13 | TRBV4-3 | - | few | TGCGCCAGCAGCCAGGAGATCCAAGAGACCCAGTACTTC | CASSQEIQETQYF
TRBJ2-5 | 13 | TRBV4-2 | - | medium-sized | TGTGCCAGCAGCCAAGATAGGACGGAGACCCAGTACTTC | CASSQDRTETQYF
TRBJ1-5 | 14 | TRBV2 | - | few | TGTGCCAGCAGCTGGGACCAGGGTAATCAGCCCCAGCATTTT | CASSWDQGNQPQHF
TRBJ1-5 | 13 | TRBV12-3/TRBV12-4 | - | few | TGTGCCAGCAGGGGGACTGACAATCAGCCCCAGCATTTT | CASRGTDNQPQHF
TRBJ1-2 | 14 | TRBV3-1 | TRBD1 | - | TGTGCCAGCAGCCATACAGGGGGGAACTATGGCTACACCTTC | CASSHTGGNYGYTF
TRBJ1-2 | 14 | TRBV15 | TRBD1 | - | TGTGCCACCAGCAGAGGGACAGGACTGTATGGCTACACCTTC | CATSRGTGLYGYTF
TRBJ1-4 | 14 | TRBV6-1 | - | few | TGTGCCAGCCAGACAGGTGCAACTAATGAAAAACTGTTTTTT | CASQTGATNEKLFF
TRBJ2-1 | 17 | TRBV6-2/TRBV6-3 | - | few | TGTGCCAGCAGTTACTCATTACCCACAGGGACCTACAATGAGCAGTTCTTC | CASSYSLPTGTYNEQFF
TRBJ1-5 | 15 | TRBV10-3 | - | large | TGTGCCATCAGTGAGTCTCAGAAGGGAAATCAGCCCCAGCATTTT | CAISESQKGNQPQHF
TRBJ1-2 | 14 | TRBV5-5 | TRBD1 | - | TGTGCCAGCACACGGACAGGGGCCAACTATGGCTACACCTTC | CASTRTGANYGYTF
TRBJ1-2 | 18 | TRBV6-1 | TRBD1 | - | TGTGCCAGCTCGGGTGCTGGCGGACAGGGTTCTTCGGACTATGGCTACACCTTC | CASSGAGGQGSSDYGYTF
TRBJ1-1 | 17 | TRBV15 | - | - | TGTGCCACCAGCAGGAAACCGGGATCGAGGGGGAACACTGAAGCTTTCTTT | CATSRKPGSRGNTEAFF
TRBJ1-2 | 17 | TRBV23-1 | TRBD1 | - | TGCGCCAGGATGCAAGGGGACAGGGGGGCAATTGTCTATGGCTACACCTTC | CARMQGDRGAIVYGYTF
TRBJ2-2 | 16 | TRBV3-1 | TRBD2 | - | TGTGCCAGCAGCCAAGGTAGCGGGACGGGCACCGGGGAGCTGTTTTTT | CASSQGSGTGTGELFF
TRBJ1-1 | 15 | TRBV5-5 | - | - | TGTGCCAGCAGCTTGGGGCAGACGGCGAACACTGAAGCTTTCTTT | CASSLGQTANTEAFF
TRBJ1-1 | 14 | TRBV5-4 | TRBD1 | - | TGTGCCAGCAGCTTGGGGACAGGGTGGACTGAAGCTTTCTTT | CASSLGTGWTEAFF
TRBJ1-2 | 15 | TRBV28 | TRBD1 | medium-sized | TGTGCCAGCAGTTCTACAGGGGCGCCAGACTATGGCTACACCTTC | CASSSTGAPDYGYTF
TRBJ1-2 | 14 | TRBV15 | TRBD1 | medium-sized | TGTGCCACCAGCAGGGAGGGGGCTGACTATGGCTACACCTTC | CATSREGADYGYTF
TRBJ1-1 | 13 | TRBV10-3 | TRBD1 | few | TGTGCCATCGGGGGACAGCTTAACACTGAAGCTTTCTTT | CAIGGQLNTEAFF
TRBJ2-3 | 14 | TRBV4-2 | - | - | TGTGCCAGCAGCGGTAGCAGAGGGGCAGATACGCAGTATTTT | CASSGSRGADTQYF
TRBJ2-1 | 15 | TRBV7-2 | - | medium-sized | TGTGCCAGCAGGAAGCACCCGGAGGCCTACAATGAGCAGTTCTTC | CASRKHPEAYNEQFF
TRBJ1-1 | 10 | TRBV28 | - | large | TGTGCCAGCAGCCGAGGCGTAGCTTTCTTT | CASSRGVAFF